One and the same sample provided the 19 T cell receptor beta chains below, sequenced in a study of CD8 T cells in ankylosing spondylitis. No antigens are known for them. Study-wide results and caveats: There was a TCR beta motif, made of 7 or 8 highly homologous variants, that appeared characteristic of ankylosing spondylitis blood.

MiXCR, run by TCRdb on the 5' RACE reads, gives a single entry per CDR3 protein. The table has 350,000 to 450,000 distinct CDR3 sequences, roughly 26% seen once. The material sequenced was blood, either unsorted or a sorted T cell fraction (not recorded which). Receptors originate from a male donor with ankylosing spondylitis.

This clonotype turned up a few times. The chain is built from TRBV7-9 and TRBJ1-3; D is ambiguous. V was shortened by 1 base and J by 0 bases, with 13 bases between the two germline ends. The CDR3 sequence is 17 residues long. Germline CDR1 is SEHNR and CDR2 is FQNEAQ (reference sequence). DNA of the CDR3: TGTGCCAGCAGCTTAGGAATCAGCACCCTCTCTGGAAACACCATATATTTT. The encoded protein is CASSLGISTLSGNTIYF. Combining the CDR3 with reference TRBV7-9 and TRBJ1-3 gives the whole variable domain DTGVSQNPRHKITKRGQNVTFRCDPISEHNRLYWYRQTLGQGPEFLTYFQNEAQLEKSRLLSDRFSAERPKGSFSTLEIQRTEQGDSAMYLCASSLGISTLSGNTIYFGEGSWLTVV.

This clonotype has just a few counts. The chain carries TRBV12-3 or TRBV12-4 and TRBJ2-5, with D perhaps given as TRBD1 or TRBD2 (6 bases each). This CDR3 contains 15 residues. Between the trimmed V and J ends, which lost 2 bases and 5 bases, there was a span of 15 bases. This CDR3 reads CASSLRPGARETQYF. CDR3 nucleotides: TGTGCCAGCAGTTTACGCCCGGGGGCGCGGGAGACCCAGTACTTC.

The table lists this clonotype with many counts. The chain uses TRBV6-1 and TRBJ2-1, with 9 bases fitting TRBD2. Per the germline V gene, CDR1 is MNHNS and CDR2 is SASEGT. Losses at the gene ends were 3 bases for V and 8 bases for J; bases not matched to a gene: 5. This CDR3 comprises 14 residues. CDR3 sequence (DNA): TGTGCCAGCAGTGACGGACTAGCGACGGATGAGCAGTTCTTC. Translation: CASSDGLATDEQFF.

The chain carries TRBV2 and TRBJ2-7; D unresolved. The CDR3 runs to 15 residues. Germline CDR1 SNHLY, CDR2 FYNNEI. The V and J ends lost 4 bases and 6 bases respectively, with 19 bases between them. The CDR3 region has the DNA TGTGCCAGCAGTGTTCTTGCCGCTTCGGCCTCCGAGCAGTACTTC. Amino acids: CASSVLAASASEQYF.

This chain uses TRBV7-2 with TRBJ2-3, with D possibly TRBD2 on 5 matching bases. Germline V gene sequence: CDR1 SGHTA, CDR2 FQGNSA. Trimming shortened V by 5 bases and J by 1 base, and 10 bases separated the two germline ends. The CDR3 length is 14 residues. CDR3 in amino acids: CASSTSSRTDTQYF. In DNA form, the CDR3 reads TGTGCCAGCAGCACTTCTAGCCGCACAGATACGCAGTATTTT.

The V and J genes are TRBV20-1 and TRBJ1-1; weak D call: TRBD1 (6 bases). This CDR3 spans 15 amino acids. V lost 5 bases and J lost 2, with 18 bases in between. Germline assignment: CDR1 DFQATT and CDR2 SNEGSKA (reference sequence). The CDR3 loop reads CSASPGHLTNTEAFF. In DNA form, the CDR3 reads TGCAGTGCTTCGCCGGGACACCTGACAAACACTGAAGCTTTCTTT.

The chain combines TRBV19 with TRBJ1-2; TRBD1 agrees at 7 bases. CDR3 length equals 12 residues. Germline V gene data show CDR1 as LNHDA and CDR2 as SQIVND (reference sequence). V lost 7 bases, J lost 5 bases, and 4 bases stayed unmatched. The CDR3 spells CASTGRGYGYTF. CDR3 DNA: TGTGCCAGTACAGGCAGGGGGTATGGCTACACCTTC.

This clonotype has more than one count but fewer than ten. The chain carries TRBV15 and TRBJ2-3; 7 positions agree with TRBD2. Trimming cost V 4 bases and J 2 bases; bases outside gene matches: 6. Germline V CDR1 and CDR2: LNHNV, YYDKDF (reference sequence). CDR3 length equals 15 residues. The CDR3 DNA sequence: TGTGCCACCAGCATAGGGAGGGGAGACACAGATACGCAGTATTTT. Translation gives CATSIGRGDTDTQYF.

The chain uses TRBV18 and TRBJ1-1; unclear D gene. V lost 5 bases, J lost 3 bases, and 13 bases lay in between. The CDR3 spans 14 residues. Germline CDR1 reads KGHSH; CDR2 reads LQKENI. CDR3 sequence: CASSRQLRDTEAFF. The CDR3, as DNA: TGTGCCAGCTCAAGACAATTAAGGGACACTGAAGCTTTCTTT.

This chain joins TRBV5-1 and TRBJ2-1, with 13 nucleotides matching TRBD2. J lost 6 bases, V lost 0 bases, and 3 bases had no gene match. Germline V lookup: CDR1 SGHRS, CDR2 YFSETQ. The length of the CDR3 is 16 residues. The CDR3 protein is CASSLGGTSGINEQFF. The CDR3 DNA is TGCGCCAGCAGCTTGGGTGGGACTAGCGGGATCAATGAGCAGTTCTTC.

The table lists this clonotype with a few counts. The CDR3 here is CASGINSGANVLTF. The CDR3 region has the DNA TGTGCCAGCGGAATAAACTCTGGGGCCAACGTCCTGACTTTC. The chain links TRBV3-1 to TRBJ2-6; D is unresolved. The V and J ends lost 8 bases and 0 bases respectively, with 8 bases between them. The CDR3 runs to 14 residues. Looked up from germline, CDR1 is LGHDT and CDR2 is YNNKEL (reference sequence).

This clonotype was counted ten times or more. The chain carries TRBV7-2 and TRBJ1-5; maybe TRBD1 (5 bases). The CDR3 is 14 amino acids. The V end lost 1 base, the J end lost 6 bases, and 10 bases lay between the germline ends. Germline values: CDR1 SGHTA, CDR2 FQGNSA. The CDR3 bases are TGTGCCAGCAGCTTAGTGGTGGGGCTTCAGCCCCAGCATTTT. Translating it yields CASSLVVGLQPQHF.

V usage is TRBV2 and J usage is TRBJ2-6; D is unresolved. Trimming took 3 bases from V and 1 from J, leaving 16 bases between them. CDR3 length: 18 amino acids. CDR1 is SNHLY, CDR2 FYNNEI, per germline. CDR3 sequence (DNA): TGTGCCAGCAGTGAGACCCGCAAGGCCTTATCTGGGGCCAACGTCCTGACTTTC. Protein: CASSETRKALSGANVLTF.

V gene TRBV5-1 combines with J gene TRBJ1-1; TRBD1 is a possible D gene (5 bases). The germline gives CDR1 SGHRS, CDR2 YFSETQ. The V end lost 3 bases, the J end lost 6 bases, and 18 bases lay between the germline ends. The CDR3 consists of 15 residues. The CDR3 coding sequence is TGCGCCAGCAGCTCAACGGGGGGAAAAAGGGCTGAAGCTTTCTTT. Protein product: CASSSTGGKRAEAFF.

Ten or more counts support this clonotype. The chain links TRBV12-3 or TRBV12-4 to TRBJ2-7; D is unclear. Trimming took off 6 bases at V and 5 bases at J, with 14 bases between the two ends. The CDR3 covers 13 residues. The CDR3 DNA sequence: TGTGCCAGCAGGGCTCTAGGTAGAAACGAGCAGTACTTC. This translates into CASRALGRNEQYF.

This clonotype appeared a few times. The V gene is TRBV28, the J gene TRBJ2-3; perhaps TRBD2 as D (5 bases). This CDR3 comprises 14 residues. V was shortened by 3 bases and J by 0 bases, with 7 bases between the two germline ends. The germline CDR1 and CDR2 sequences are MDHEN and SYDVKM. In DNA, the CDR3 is TGTGCCAGCAGTTTGTGGACTAGCACAGATACGCAGTATTTT. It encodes CASSLWTSTDTQYF.

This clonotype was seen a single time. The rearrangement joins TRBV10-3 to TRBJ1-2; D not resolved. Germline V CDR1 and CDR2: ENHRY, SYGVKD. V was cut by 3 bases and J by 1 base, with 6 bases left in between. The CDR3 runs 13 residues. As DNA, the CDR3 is TGTGCCATCAGTGATGGGAGTAACTATGGCTACACCTTC. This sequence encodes CAISDGSNYGYTF.

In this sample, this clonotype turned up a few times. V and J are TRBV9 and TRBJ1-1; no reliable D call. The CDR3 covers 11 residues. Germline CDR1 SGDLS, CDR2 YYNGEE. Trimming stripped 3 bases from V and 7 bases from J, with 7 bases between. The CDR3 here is CASSADGEAFF. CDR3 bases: TGTGCCAGCAGCGCCGACGGTGAAGCTTTCTTT. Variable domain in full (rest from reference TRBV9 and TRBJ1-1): DSGVTQTPKHLITATGQRVTLRCSPRSGDLSVYWYQQSLDQGLQFLIQYYNGEERAKGNILERFSAQQFPDLHSELNLSSLELGDSALYFCASSADGEAFFGQGTRLTVV.

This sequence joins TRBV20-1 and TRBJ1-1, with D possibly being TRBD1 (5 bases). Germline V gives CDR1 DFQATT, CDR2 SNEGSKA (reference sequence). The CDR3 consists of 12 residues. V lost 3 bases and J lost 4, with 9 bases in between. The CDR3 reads CSARGGSTEAFF. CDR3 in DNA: TGCAGTGCTAGGGGGGGGAGCACTGAAGCTTTCTTT.